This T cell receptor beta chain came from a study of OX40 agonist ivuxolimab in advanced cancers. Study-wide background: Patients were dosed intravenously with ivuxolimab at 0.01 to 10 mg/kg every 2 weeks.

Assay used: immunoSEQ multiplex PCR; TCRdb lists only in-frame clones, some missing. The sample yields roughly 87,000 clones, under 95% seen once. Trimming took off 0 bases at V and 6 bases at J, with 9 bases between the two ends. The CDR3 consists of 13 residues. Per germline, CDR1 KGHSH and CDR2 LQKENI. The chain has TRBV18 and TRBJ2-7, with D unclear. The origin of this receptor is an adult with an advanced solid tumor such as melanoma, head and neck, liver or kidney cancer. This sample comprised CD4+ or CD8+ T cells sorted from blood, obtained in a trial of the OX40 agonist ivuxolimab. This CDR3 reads CASSPPSRPEQYF. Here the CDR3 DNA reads TGTGCCAGCTCACCACCGTCTAGACCCGAGCAGTACTTC.